Below, 24 T cell receptor beta chains from the same sample are listed, as sequenced in a study of cytotoxic CD8 clonotypes in ibrutinib-treated CLL. Method: immunoSEQ multiplex PCR; TCRdb's copy keeps in-frame clones and lacks some. Of 30,000 or so clones in the sample, around 76% were seen once. The starting material was PBMCs, obtained after 36 months of ibrutinib treatment. The receptors come from a human donor with chronic lymphocytic leukemia.

The V call is TRBV6-5, the J call TRBJ1-1; TRBD1 might be the D (5 bases). V was pared by 2 bases and J by 4 bases, with 8 bases between. CDR1 is MNHEY and CDR2 is SVGAGI in the germline V gene. There are 13 residues in the CDR3. The CDR3 region has the DNA TGTGCCAGCAGTTACACAAGGGGCACTGAAGCTTTCTTT. Translated, it gives CASSYTRGTEAFF.

The chain employs TRBV9 and TRBJ1-1; no clear D. CDR1 SGDLS and CDR2 YYNGEE come from the germline V gene. The CDR3 has 11 residues. Trimming stripped 3 bases from V and 6 bases from J, with 6 bases between. CDR3 loop: CASSEGPEAFF. The CDR3 DNA is TGTGCCAGCAGCGAAGGTCCTGAAGCTTTCTTT.

This clone was seen once. The rearrangement joins TRBV13 to TRBJ1-4; D remains unclear. V was clipped by 0 bases and J by 0 bases, with 5 bases between them. Germline V gene sequence: CDR1 PRHDT, CDR2 FYEKMQ (reference sequence). The CDR3 has 15 residues. This chain's CDR3 is CASSLGGTTNEKLFF. For the CDR3, the DNA is TGTGCCAGCAGCTTAGGGGGGACAACTAATGAAAAACTGTTTTTT. Variable domain in full (rest from reference TRBV13 and TRBJ1-4): AAGVIQSPRHLIKEKRETATLKCYPIPRHDTVYWYQQGPGQDPQFLISFYEKMQSDKGSIPDRFSAQQFSDYHSELNMSSLELGDSALYFCASSLGGTTNEKLFFGSGTQLSVL.

V is TRBV27 and J is TRBJ1-5; the match to TRBD1 covers 9 bases. Losses at the gene ends were 4 bases for V and 11 bases for J; bases not matched to a gene: 9. This CDR3 has 14 residues. CDR1 and CDR2 (germline): MNHEY, SMNVEV (reference sequence). For the CDR3, the DNA is TGTGCCAGCAGTTGGGGACAGGGAAGTTCAGCCCAGCATTTT. Translating gives CASSWGQGSSAQHF.

CDR3 nucleotides: TGTGCCAGCAGCTTAAGGGACAGTATCTATGGCTACACCTTC. It yields the protein CASSLRDSIYGYTF. The J gene is TRBJ1-2, the V gene TRBV7-2, with TRBD1 matching over 7 bases. This CDR3 is built from 14 residues. With V trimmed by 2 bases and J by 4 bases, 4 bases remained unmatched. CDR1 is SGHTA and CDR2 is FQGNSA in the germline V gene.

This chain connects TRBV5-1 to TRBJ2-5, with 13 bases matching TRBD2. The ends lost 4 bases at V and 4 bases at J; junction bases unmatched: 7. The CDR3 length is 16 residues. Per the germline V gene, CDR1 is SGHRS and CDR2 is YFSETQ. CDR3 loop: CASSRLTSGGSETQYF. CDR3 DNA: TGCGCCAGCAGCCGGCTGACTAGCGGGGGGTCAGAGACCCAGTACTTC.

V is TRBV2 and J is TRBJ2-7, with D unresolved. Germline CDR1 reads SNHLY; CDR2 reads FYNNEI. Trimming removed 3 bases from V and 5 bases from J, with 11 bases in between. CDR3 length: 13 amino acids. The CDR3 is CASSDFNFDEQYF. The CDR3 coding sequence is TGTGCCAGCAGTGACTTCAATTTCGACGAGCAGTACTTC.

The chain is built from TRBV4-1 and TRBJ2-1, with 11 positions matching TRBD2. Germline V CDR1 and CDR2: MGHRA, YSYEKL. The V segment lost 4 bases and the J segment 0 bases; nucleotides outside the gene matches: 2. The CDR3 contains 16 residues. Here the CDR3 DNA reads TGCGCCAGCAGCCTTAGCGGGGGGGACTCCTACAATGAGCAGTTCTTC. Translated: CASSLSGGDSYNEQFF.

This clone was seen a handful of times. The genes are TRBV5-1 and TRBJ2-3; 7 bases match TRBD2. From germline, CDR1 is SGHRS and CDR2 YFSETQ. The CDR3 runs 13 residues. V lost 4 bases, J lost 4 bases, and 3 bases stayed unmatched. The CDR3 region is CASSLGLADTQYF. CDR3 nucleotide sequence: TGCGCCAGCAGCCTCGGACTAGCAGATACGCAGTATTTT.

CDR3 nucleotides: TGTGCCAGCAGCCCAGGCACAGATACGCAGTATTTT. Translating gives CASSPGTDTQYF. V and J are TRBV7-9 and TRBJ2-3, with D uncertain. Germline V gene data show CDR1 as SEHNR and CDR2 as FQNEAQ (reference sequence). Trimming left V 5 bases short and J 1 base short, with 4 bases between. The CDR3 is 12 amino acids.

In its sample, this clone was seen a few times. This chain uses TRBV4-3 with TRBJ1-2; a weak D match, TRBD1 (6 bases). V lost 0 bases, J lost 4 bases, and 21 bases lay in between. Germline CDR1 LGHNA, CDR2 YSLEER. The CDR3 is 18 amino acids. CDR3 DNA: TGCGCCAGCAGCCAAGAAGAGGTTCGAGGGGGGGTTGGCTATGGCTACACCTTC. Translating gives CASSQEEVRGGVGYGYTF.

This clone was detected only a few times. The gene calls are TRBV7-9 and TRBJ2-7; 12 bases fit TRBD1. This CDR3 has 16 amino acids. Germline CDR1 SEHNR, CDR2 FQNEAQ (reference sequence). After removal of 3 bases from V and 6 bases from J, the junction contained 9 bases not matched to a gene. CDR3 protein: CASSFQAGTGGGEQYF. For the CDR3, the DNA is TGTGCCAGCAGCTTCCAAGCCGGGACAGGGGGCGGCGAGCAGTACTTC.

The V call is TRBV11-2, the J call TRBJ2-1; TRBD1 agrees at 7 bases. This CDR3 comprises 15 residues. Germline V gene sequence: CDR1 SGHAT, CDR2 FQNNGV. Germline trimming cut 3 bases from V and 4 bases from J; bases unmatched to any gene: 6. CDR3 bases: TGTGCCAGCAGCTTCCGGGACAGCGCTTACAATGAGCAGTTCTTC. Translating gives CASSFRDSAYNEQFF.

This clone was recorded a few times. CDR3: CASSLEQGLYGYTF. The CDR3 DNA reads as TGCGCCAGCAGCTTGGAACAGGGCCTCTATGGCTACACCTTC. The rearrangement links TRBV5-1 to TRBJ1-2; D may be TRBD1 (6 bases). Trimming removed 0 bases from V and 4 bases from J, with 10 bases in between. The length of the CDR3 is 14 residues. The germline gives CDR1 SGHRS, CDR2 YFSETQ.

This chain connects TRBV12-5 to TRBJ2-1, with D possibly TRBD2 on 6 matching bases. The CDR3 has 17 amino acids. In germline, CDR1 is LGHNT, CDR2 FRNRAP. The V end was cut by 1 base, the J end by 8 bases, with 21 bases between. The CDR3 sequence is CASGLALGTFQRDEQFF. CDR3 sequence (DNA): TGTGCTAGTGGTTTGGCCCTCGGGACCTTCCAGCGGGATGAGCAGTTCTTC.

In this sample, this clone turned up a few times. The sample carries other DNA sequences with the same CDR3. The rearrangement links TRBV6-5 to TRBJ2-5, with D perhaps being TRBD1 or TRBD2 (5 bases each). Germline V gives CDR1 MNHEY, CDR2 SVGAGI. V was shortened by 4 bases and J by 1 base, with 10 bases between the two germline ends. This CDR3 is 14 amino acids long. DNA of the CDR3: TGTGCCAGCAGTTGGGGACGTCTCCAAGAGACCCAGTACTTC. It translates to CASSWGRLQETQYF.

The chain employs TRBV9 and TRBJ2-3, with unresolved D. Trimming removed 4 bases at V and 6 bases at J, with 9 bases between. The CDR3 sequence is 12 residues long. Germline CDR1 reads SGDLS; CDR2 reads YYNGEE. The CDR3 loop reads CASSIRDDTQYF. In nucleotides, the CDR3 is TGTGCCAGCAGCATTAGGGATGATACGCAGTATTTT.

J is TRBJ2-5 and V is TRBV4-2; D is perhaps TRBD2 (5 bases). Per germline, CDR1 LGHNA and CDR2 YNFKEQ. The CDR3 totals 16 residues. Trimming stripped 0 bases from V and 4 bases from J, with 15 bases between. CDR3 in DNA: TGTGCCAGCAGCCAAGATGCCACCCGAGAGGGAGAGACCCAGTACTTC. This encodes CASSQDATREGETQYF.

Points on this clone: Other DNA sequences of this sample code for an identical CDR3. The V and J genes are TRBV20-1 and TRBJ2-5; D is ambiguous. The V end lost 2 bases, the J end lost 4 bases, and 2 bases lay between the germline ends. Germline V CDR1 and CDR2: DFQATT, SNEGSKA (reference sequence). The CDR3 has 10 amino acids. CDR3 coding DNA: TGCAGTGCTAGAAGAGAGACCCAGTACTTC. It encodes CSARRETQYF.

This clone was recorded once. This chain joins TRBV29-1 and TRBJ1-3, with D tentatively TRBD1 (6 bases). V was clipped by 0 bases and J by 0 bases, with 15 bases between them. This CDR3 comprises 17 residues. Germline V gene data show CDR1 as SQVTM and CDR2 as ANQGSEA. The CDR3 here is CSVEEPPQGRSGNTIYF. CDR3 bases: TGCAGCGTTGAAGAGCCCCCACAGGGCCGCTCTGGAAACACCATATATTTT.

The DNA for the CDR3 is TGTGCCACCGGGGTAGCGGGGGTCCAAGAGACCCAGTACTTC. This encodes CATGVAGVQETQYF. This sequence joins TRBV10-3 and TRBJ2-5; 9 nucleotides match TRBD2. The CDR3 consists of 14 residues. Trimming took 10 bases from V and 1 from J; bases not matched to a gene: 7. Germline CDR1 and CDR2: ENHRY and SYGVKD.

The chain recombines TRBV6-1 with TRBJ1-1; unclear D gene. The CDR3 has 12 residues. Trimming stripped 2 bases from V and 7 bases from J, with 8 bases between. In germline, CDR1 is MNHNS, CDR2 SASEGT. In nucleotides, the CDR3 is TGTGCCAGCAGTGAACGGTTAGATGAAGCTTTCTTT. Amino acids: CASSERLDEAFF.

V gene TRBV4-1 combines with J gene TRBJ1-2; D perhaps matches TRBD1 (5 bases). CDR1 and CDR2 from the germline V gene are MGHRA and YSYEKL. Trimming removed 0 bases from V and 7 bases from J, with 12 bases in between. The CDR3 loop spans 14 amino acids. This CDR3 reads CASSQDAGYRGYTF. The CDR3 bases are TGCGCCAGCAGCCAAGATGCAGGGTATCGTGGCTACACCTTC.

This chain uses TRBV7-9 with TRBJ1-2, with D possibly TRBD1 on 6 matching bases. This CDR3 region has 15 residues. Trimming removed 5 bases from V and 0 bases from J, with 13 bases in between. Germline-derived CDR1 and CDR2 are SEHNR and FQNEAQ (reference sequence). CDR3 DNA sequence: TGTGCCAGCAGCCCCGACAGGCATACTAACTATGGCTACACCTTC. Translation gives CASSPDRHTNYGYTF.